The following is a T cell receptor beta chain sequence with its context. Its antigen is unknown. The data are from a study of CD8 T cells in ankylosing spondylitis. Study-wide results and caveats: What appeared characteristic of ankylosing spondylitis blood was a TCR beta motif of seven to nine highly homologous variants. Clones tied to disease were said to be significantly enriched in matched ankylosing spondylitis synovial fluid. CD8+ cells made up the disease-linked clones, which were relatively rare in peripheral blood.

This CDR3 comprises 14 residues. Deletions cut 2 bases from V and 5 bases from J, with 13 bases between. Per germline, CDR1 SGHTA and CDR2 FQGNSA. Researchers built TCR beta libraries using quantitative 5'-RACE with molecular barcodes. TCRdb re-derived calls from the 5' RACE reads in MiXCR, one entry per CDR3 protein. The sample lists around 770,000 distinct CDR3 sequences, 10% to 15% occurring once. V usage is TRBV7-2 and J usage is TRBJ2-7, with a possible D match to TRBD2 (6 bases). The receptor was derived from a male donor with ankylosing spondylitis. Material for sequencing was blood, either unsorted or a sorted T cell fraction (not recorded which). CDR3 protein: CASSLYSGGNEQYF. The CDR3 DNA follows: TGTGCCAGCAGCTTATATTCCGGGGGAAACGAGCAGTACTTC.